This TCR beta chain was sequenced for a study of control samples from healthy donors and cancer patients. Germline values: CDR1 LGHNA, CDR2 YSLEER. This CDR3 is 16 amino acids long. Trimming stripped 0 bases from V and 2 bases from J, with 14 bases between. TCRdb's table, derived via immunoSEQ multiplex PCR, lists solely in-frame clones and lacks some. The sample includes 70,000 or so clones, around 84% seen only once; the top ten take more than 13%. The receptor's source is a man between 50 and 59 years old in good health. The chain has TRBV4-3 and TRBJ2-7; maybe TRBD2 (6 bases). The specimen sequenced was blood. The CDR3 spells CASSQDSAGRTYEQYF. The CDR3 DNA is TGCGCCAGCAGCCAAGATAGTGCGGGACGGACCTACGAGCAGTACTTC.